This TCR beta chain comes out of a study of T cell changes during pregnancy in multiple sclerosis. Looked up from germline, CDR1 is MNHEY and CDR2 is SMNVEV (reference sequence). CDR3 length equals 13 residues. V was pared by 6 bases and J by 0 bases, with 9 bases between. Clones were read by immunoSEQ multiplex PCR, and TCRdb kept only the in-frame ones, dropping some. The sample has about 40,000 clones, roughly nine tenths seen once. Sequenced here: CD4+ T cells from peripheral blood mononuclear cells, sampled in the third trimester of pregnancy. The clonotype was recovered from a female donor in good health, enrolled as a control in a pregnancy study. The rearrangement links TRBV27 to TRBJ2-7; D is unclear. In DNA form, the CDR3 reads TGTGCCAGCAGCCCTCTCGGCTCCTACGAGCAGTACTTC. This codes for CASSPLGSYEQYF.